This TCR beta chain emerged from a study of T cell responses to AZD1222 COVID-19 vaccine. General study points: Mapped onto spike, vaccine-associated CD4 TCRs spanned it and were dominant at 160-218 and 743-854. There were mostly white British donors and more females than males, and clonal diversity was possibly underestimated. Following two doses of AZD1222, Spike-specific TCR breadth and depth rose.

Recipients boosted at about 4 weeks or about 12 weeks are pooled. V dropped 5 bases and J dropped 0 bases, with 17 bases sitting between them. CDR1 and CDR2 (germline): LGHDT, YNNKEL (reference sequence). The CDR3 has 16 residues. The repertoire was sequenced with immunoSEQ multiplex PCR; TCRdb's copy has only in-frame clones and lacks some. Counted here are around 140,000 clones, around 90% occurring once; the ten biggest clones make up 1% to 1.4%. With regard to this clone: What it binds is unknown.

Sample: peripheral blood, taken 28 days after the second AZD1222 dose. The TCR comes from an adult who received the AZD1222 COVID-19 vaccine. The genes are TRBV3-1 (or the pseudogene TRBV3-2) and TRBJ2-7; the D call may be TRBD1 or TRBD2 (5 bases each). In DNA, the CDR3 is TGTGCCAGCAGCTCAAGGAAGGCAGGGACCTCCTACGAGCAGTACTTC. Translation: CASSSRKAGTSYEQYF.